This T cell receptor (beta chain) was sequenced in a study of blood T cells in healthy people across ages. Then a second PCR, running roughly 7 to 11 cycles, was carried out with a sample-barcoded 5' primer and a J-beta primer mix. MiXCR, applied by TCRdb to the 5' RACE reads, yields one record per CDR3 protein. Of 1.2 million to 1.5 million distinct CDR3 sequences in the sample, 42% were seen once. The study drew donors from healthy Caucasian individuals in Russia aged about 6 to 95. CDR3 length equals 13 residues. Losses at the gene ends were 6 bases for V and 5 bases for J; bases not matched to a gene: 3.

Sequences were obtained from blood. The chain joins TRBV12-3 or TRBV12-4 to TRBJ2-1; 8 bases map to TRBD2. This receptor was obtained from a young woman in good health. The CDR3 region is CASRDGGDNEQFF. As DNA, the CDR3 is TGTGCCAGCAGGGACGGGGGGGACAATGAGCAGTTCTTC.